These 14 T cell receptor beta chains were sequenced from one sample in a study of beta chain features in type 1 diabetes. Study observations and caveats: Significant though moderate, a shortening of TCRB CDR3s appeared in all four CD4+ subsets of Type 1 diabetes patients.

Isolated RNA was reverse transcribed in full, so expressed TCRB transcripts were sequenced. Produced via immunoSEQ multiplex PCR; TCRdb's table is partial and in-frame only. The sample holds over 650,000 clones; over 13% are singletons and the top ten take 0.03% to 0.04%. Their antigen targets remain unknown. Sequences were obtained from naive CD4+ T cells from blood. These receptor sequences come from a man aged 18 to 29 with type 1 diabetes.

The gene calls are TRBV28 and TRBJ2-7; D may correspond to TRBD1 or TRBD2 (5 bases each). The germline gives CDR1 MDHEN, CDR2 SYDVKM. V shed 5 bases and J shed 7 bases, with 18 bases lying between them. This CDR3 has 14 residues. In nucleotides, the CDR3 is TGTGCCAGCAGTCCCGGGACGGCTACTGGGGAGCAGTACTTC. Translation: CASSPGTATGEQYF.

This clone was detected a few times. This chain links TRBV4-3 with TRBJ2-2; D call uncertain. This CDR3 has 16 amino acids. V gave up 0 bases and J gave up 0 bases, with 8 bases separating them. Germline V gene data show CDR1 as LGHNA and CDR2 as YSLEER. The CDR3 DNA reads as TGCGCCAGCAGCCAAGAGGCGCTTTCGAACACCGGGGAGCTGTTTTTT. Residues: CASSQEALSNTGELFF.

This clone was seen only a few times. The CDR3 loop is CASSFPGMNTEAFF. In DNA, the CDR3 is TGTGCCAGCAGTTTCCCGGGCATGAACACTGAAGCTTTCTTT. V usage is TRBV28 and J usage is TRBJ1-1; D is ambiguous. Trimming shortened V by 3 bases and J by 0 bases, and 8 bases separated the two germline ends. Looked up from germline, CDR1 is MDHEN and CDR2 is SYDVKM. This CDR3 is built from 14 residues.

A few counts support this clone. The chain couples TRBV20-1 to TRBJ2-7; D perhaps matches TRBD1 (5 bases). V was shortened by 6 bases and J by 6 bases, with 12 bases between the two germline ends. This CDR3 region has 11 residues. CDR1 is DFQATT, CDR2 SNEGSKA, per germline (reference sequence). CDR3 bases: TGCAGTGCCCGGATCGACAGCGAGCAGTACTTC. Its translation: CSARIDSEQYF.

This clone turned up a few times. V and J are TRBV6-1 and TRBJ1-6; D may be TRBD1 (5 bases). Trimming removed 1 base at V and 8 bases at J, with 12 bases between. The CDR3 loop spans 15 amino acids. CDR1 and CDR2 from the germline V gene are MNHNS and SASEGT. As DNA, the CDR3 is TGTGCCAGCAGTGAAGGACGCAGGGTCGATTCACCCCTCCACTTT. Residues: CASSEGRRVDSPLHF.

This clone was seen a few times. The V and J genes are TRBV9 and TRBJ1-1; 10 bases agree with TRBD1. Germline trimming cut 4 bases from V and 11 bases from J; bases unmatched to any gene: 20. The germline V gene has CDR1 SGDLS and CDR2 YYNGEE. This CDR3 region has 17 residues. The CDR3 DNA reads TGTGCCAGCAGCTCCAGTCCCGGGACAGGGGCCCGAGGTTCCGCTTTCTTT. Translation gives CASSSSPGTGARGSAFF.

This clone was seen a handful of times. The chain couples TRBV29-1 to TRBJ2-3, with D possibly matching TRBD2 (5 bases). Trimming pared 1 base from V and 6 bases from J, leaving 11 bases between. From germline, CDR1 is SQVTM and CDR2 ANQGSEA. The CDR3 covers 13 residues. The CDR3 spells CSVEVSSGDTQYF. The CDR3, as DNA: TGCAGCGTTGAAGTGTCCTCGGGGGATACGCAGTATTTT.

In this sample, this clone turned up a few times. CDR3 region: CASGNYRAGTGELFF. The CDR3 DNA follows: TGTGCCAGCGGGAACTACAGGGCGGGCACCGGGGAGCTGTTTTTT. The chain has TRBV27 and TRBJ2-2; D is perhaps TRBD1 (6 bases). Germline loops: CDR1 MNHEY, CDR2 SMNVEV (reference sequence). The V gene lost 8 bases and the J gene lost 4 bases, with 17 bases spanning the gap. This CDR3 comprises 15 residues.

This clone was picked up a small number of times. This chain links TRBV15 with TRBJ2-7; tentative D call: TRBD1 (5 bases). CDR3 size: 15 residues. V lost 0 bases and J lost 4, with 13 bases in between. Looked up from germline, CDR1 is LNHNV and CDR2 is YYDKDF (reference sequence). The CDR3 loop reads CATSRDRGRIYEQYF. The CDR3 nucleotides are TGTGCCACCAGCAGAGATAGGGGCAGAATATACGAGCAGTACTTC.

The V and J genes are TRBV6-1 and TRBJ1-2; the match to TRBD1 covers 7 bases. This CDR3 spans 16 amino acids. The J segment lost 6 bases and the V segment lost 4 bases, leaving 14 bases of the junction unmatched. Germline lookup yields CDR1 MNHNS and CDR2 SASEGT. In nucleotides, the CDR3 is TGTGCCAGCAGTGTTACAGGGGCCGAGCTTCGGAATGGCTACACCTTC. It translates to CASSVTGAELRNGYTF.

Regarding this clone: Other DNA sequences from this sample encode an identical CDR3 as well. The rearrangement links TRBV25-1 to TRBJ1-2; D is uncertain. Germline values: CDR1 MGHDK, CDR2 SYGVNS. The CDR3 is made up of 12 amino acids. V lost 4 bases and J 4 bases, leaving 7 bases between the germline ends. This CDR3 reads CASSGTVYGYTF. DNA of the CDR3: TGTGCCAGCAGTGGGACTGTCTATGGCTACACCTTC.

The chain recombines TRBV10-3 with TRBJ1-5, with D perhaps TRBD1 (6 bases). The CDR3 loop spans 13 amino acids. Trimming stripped 6 bases from V and 7 bases from J, with 13 bases between. Germline CDR1 is ENHRY and CDR2 is SYGVKD. The CDR3 bases are TGTGCCATCAGGAGGGGGAGTGAGCAGCCCCAGCATTTT. This codes for CAIRRGSEQPQHF.

The J gene is TRBJ2-1, the V gene TRBV13; tentatively, D is TRBD1 or TRBD2 (5 bases each). With 1 base removed from V and 1 base from J, the gap between germline ends came to 11 bases. CDR1 is PRHDT, CDR2 FYEKMQ, per germline (reference sequence). The CDR3 has 16 residues. CDR3 sequence reads: CASSLVSGPSYNEQFF. The CDR3 nucleotides read TGTGCCAGCAGCTTAGTTTCGGGACCTTCCTACAATGAGCAGTTCTTC.

CDR3 sequence: CASSAPERGRHEQYF. The DNA of the CDR3 is TGTGCCAGCAGCGCGCCGGAGAGGGGGCGGCACGAGCAGTACTTC. V and J are TRBV7-9 and TRBJ2-7, with TRBD1 matching 7 bases. Trimming cost V 5 bases and J 5 bases; bases outside gene matches: 12. This CDR3 spans 15 amino acids. Looked up from germline, CDR1 is SEHNR and CDR2 is FQNEAQ (reference sequence).